One sample yielded the 25 T cell receptor beta chains listed below, sequenced in a study of patients and donors after allogeneic stem cell transplantation. From the RT-PCR reads, TCRdb called clonotypes with MiXCR, one entry per CDR3 protein. This table has 400,000 to 450,000 distinct CDR3 sequences, roughly 16% appearing once. Sequenced sample: blood, either unsorted or a sorted T cell fraction (not recorded which). These TCRs come from a human donor who was either an allogeneic HSCT recipient or a stem cell or donor lymphocyte infusion donor (not recorded which). It is not recorded whose cells these are; they may come from a transplant donor.

This clonotype was picked up a small number of times. The chain combines TRBV4-1 with TRBJ1-4; the D is unclear. The CDR3 totals 14 residues. With 0 bases removed from V and 7 bases from J, the gap between germline ends came to 9 bases. The germline V gene encodes CDR1 MGHRA and CDR2 YSYEKL. CDR3 nucleotides: TGCGCCAGCAGCCAAGATAGAGGCGTTGAAAAACTGTTTTTT. This translates into CASSQDRGVEKLFF.

The V and J genes are TRBV4-1 and TRBJ2-5, with 9 nucleotides matching TRBD2. Trimming removed 0 bases from V and 3 bases from J; junction bases left unmatched: 5. Germline V gene sequence: CDR1 MGHRA, CDR2 YSYEKL. This CDR3 spans 16 amino acids. This chain's CDR3 is CASSQDLASGEETQYF. The CDR3, as DNA: TGCGCCAGCAGCCAAGATCTGGCTAGCGGGGAAGAGACCCAGTACTTC.

This chain uses TRBV6-1 with TRBJ1-5; D perhaps matches TRBD1 (5 bases). V was pared by 8 bases and J by 0 bases, with 20 bases between. This CDR3 spans 17 amino acids. Germline V gene lookup returns CDR1 MNHNS and CDR2 SASEGT. The CDR3 nucleotides are TGTGCCAGCTATGGGACCCCTAGCCCTTATAGCAATCAGCCCCAGCATTTT. It is translated as CASYGTPSPYSNQPQHF.

The CDR3 nucleotides are TGTGCCAGCAGCTTAAGGGGGGGTGGTGCCACTGAAGCTTTCTTT. Its translation: CASSLRGGGATEAFF. This chain uses TRBV11-2 with TRBJ1-1; TRBD1 is a possible D gene (6 bases). The CDR3 contains 15 residues. Germline assignment: CDR1 SGHAT and CDR2 FQNNGV. The germline V and J ends were trimmed by 2 bases and 4 bases, with 14 bases remaining between them.

This clonotype was seen more than once but under ten times. The CDR3 spells CASRNGSFTDTQYF. The CDR3 region has the DNA TGTGCCAGCAGGAACGGGAGCTTCACAGATACGCAGTATTTT. V gene TRBV12-3 or TRBV12-4 combines with J gene TRBJ2-3; possibly TRBD2 for D (6 bases). Trimming took 6 bases from V and 2 from J, leaving 12 bases between them. This CDR3 comprises 14 residues.

This clonotype was seen at least ten times. The V call is TRBV12-3 or TRBV12-4, the J call TRBJ2-7, with D perhaps matching TRBD2 (6 bases). Trimming shortened V by 6 bases and J by 7 bases, and 13 bases separated the two germline ends. The length of the CDR3 is 12 residues. CDR3 coding DNA: TGTGCCAGCAGCCGGGACGGGGGAGAGCAGTACTTC. Amino acids: CASSRDGGEQYF.

This sequence joins TRBV4-3 and TRBJ2-2; 8 bases agree with TRBD1. CDR3 size: 16 residues. Germline V gene sequence: CDR1 LGHNA, CDR2 YSLEER. V lost 3 bases and J lost 7; bases outside the gene matches: 10. In DNA form, the CDR3 reads TGCGCCAGCAGCCAGGACCGGACAGGGAGAATCGGGGAGCTGTTTTTT. Its translation: CASSQDRTGRIGELFF.

A remark on this clonotype: A clone one base away is much larger, so this may be a read error. The chain carries TRBV12-3 or TRBV12-4 and TRBJ1-1; TRBD1 aligns across 8 bases. The CDR3 loop spans 15 amino acids. The CDR3 DNA reads TGTGCCAGCAGCCGCGGACAGGGTTGGGACACTGAAGCTCTCTTT. Protein product: CASSRGQGWDTEALF.

The CDR3 sequence is CASSDGGRETQYF. DNA for the CDR3: TGTGCCAGCAGTGATGGGGGGAGGGAGACCCAGTACTTC. The chain employs TRBV2 and TRBJ2-5, with D tentatively TRBD2 (6 bases). V dropped 3 bases and J dropped 5 bases, with 10 bases sitting between them. The length of the CDR3 is 13 residues. In germline, CDR1 is SNHLY, CDR2 FYNNEI. Complete variable domain (other parts from reference TRBV2 and TRBJ2-5): EPEVTQTPSHQVTQMGQEVILRCVPISNHLYFYWYRQILGQKVEFLVSFYNNEISEKSEIFDDQFSVERPDGSNFTLKIRSTKLEDSAMYFCASSDGGRETQYFGPGTRLLVL.

This clonotype was detected only a few times. The chain combines TRBV29-1 with TRBJ2-7, with 7 bases lining up with TRBD1. CDR1 is SQVTM, CDR2 ANQGSEA, per germline. V was clipped by 4 bases and J by 5 bases; unmatched bases: 5. This CDR3 is built from 12 residues. CDR3 sequence: CSVASGGHEQYF. The CDR3 region has the DNA TGCAGCGTTGCCTCAGGGGGACACGAGCAGTACTTC.

This clonotype was seen a handful of times. J is TRBJ2-7 and V is TRBV4-1; 8 bases are shared with TRBD1. The V and J ends lost 4 bases and 9 bases, in that order; junction bases with no gene match: 5. The CDR3 loop spans 12 amino acids. CDR1 MGHRA and CDR2 YSYEKL come from the germline V gene. The CDR3 here is CASSLGTGAQYF. The CDR3 DNA is TGCGCCAGCAGCCTAGGGACAGGCGCGCAGTACTTC.

This clonotype was recorded a few times. The V gene is TRBV30, the J gene TRBJ1-2; D unclear. Looked up from germline, CDR1 is GTSNPN and CDR2 is SVGIG (reference sequence). V was shortened by 0 bases and J by 6 bases, with 11 bases between the two germline ends. The CDR3 spans 13 residues. DNA for the CDR3: TGTGCCTGGAGTGTATACAGCCCGAATGGCTACACCTTC. Amino acid sequence: CAWSVYSPNGYTF.

In this sample, this clonotype turned up a few times. This sequence joins TRBV5-1 and TRBJ1-2; D is ambiguous. The CDR3 length is 13 residues. V was cut by 1 base and J by 3 bases, with 7 bases left in between. The germline V gene has CDR1 SGHRS and CDR2 YFSETQ. DNA of the CDR3: TGCGCCAGCAGCTTGAAGGTCGACTATGGCTACACCTTC. It is translated as CASSLKVDYGYTF.

The chain couples TRBV21-1 to TRBJ2-7; the table's D call TRBD1 went unverified against the DNA. TRBV21-1 counts as a pseudogene. This CDR3 spans 16 amino acids. This CDR3 reads CASSKGGTGILYEQYF. CDR3 sequence (DNA): TGTGCCAGCAGCAAAGGTGGGACAGGGATTCTCTACGAGCAGTACTTC.

This clonotype was recorded many times. The chain recombines TRBV6-1 with TRBJ2-7; D is ambiguous. V was trimmed by 4 bases and J by 0 bases, leaving 7 bases between them. The CDR3 is 13 residues long. Germline V gene sequence: CDR1 MNHNS, CDR2 SASEGT. The CDR3 region is CASSGQVSYEQYF. As DNA, the CDR3 is TGTGCCAGCAGTGGCCAGGTCTCCTACGAGCAGTACTTC.

V usage is TRBV10-3 and J usage is TRBJ2-2, with D possibly TRBD2 on 6 matching bases. Germline V gives CDR1 ENHRY, CDR2 SYGVKD. This CDR3 is 14 amino acids long. The V end lost 10 bases, the J end lost 4 bases, and 16 bases lay between the germline ends. In nucleotides, the CDR3 is TGTGCCACCGAAGCCGGGAGCCTCACCGGGGAGCTGTTTTTT. Its protein product is CATEAGSLTGELFF.

This clonotype showed up many times. DNA of the CDR3: TGCGCCAGCAGCCAAGATAACAGTTTATACTATGGCTACACCTTC. Amino acids: CASSQDNSLYYGYTF. V and J are TRBV4-3 and TRBJ1-2; D gene unclear. This CDR3 comprises 15 residues. Germline V gene lookup returns CDR1 LGHNA and CDR2 YSLEER. V was shortened by 0 bases and J by 3 bases, with 11 bases between the two germline ends.

This clonotype has just a few counts. The rearrangement uses TRBV2 and TRBJ2-3; D remains ambiguous. There are 13 residues in the CDR3. V lost 5 bases and J lost 6, with 12 bases in between. CDR1 is SNHLY, CDR2 FYNNEI, per germline. CDR3 coding DNA: TGTGCCAGCAGTACTCGGTTCGGGGATACGCAGTATTTT. The encoded protein is CASSTRFGDTQYF.

The rearrangement links TRBV6-6 to TRBJ2-7; TRBD1 might be the D (6 bases). Trimming removed 6 bases at V and 3 bases at J, with 12 bases between. CDR1 is MNHNY, CDR2 SVGAGI, per germline (reference sequence). CDR3 length: 13 residues. CDR3 sequence: CASSQDSFYEQYF. CDR3 coding DNA: TGTGCCAGCAGCCAGGACAGTTTCTACGAGCAGTACTTC.

This clonotype occurred a few times. One end of the junction is discordant with germline, which a read error may explain. The chain has TRBV30 and TRBJ2-7; no definite D call. Germline loops: CDR1 GTSNPN, CDR2 SVGIG (reference sequence). This CDR3 has 13 residues. The CDR3 region has the DNA TGTGCCTGGAGTGCTCGAACCCGGACCGGAGATTTCTTC. This translates into CAWSARTRTGDFF.

This clonotype showed up just a few times. V gene TRBV12-3 or TRBV12-4 combines with J gene TRBJ2-7, with D perhaps TRBD1 or TRBD2 (6 bases each). V was clipped by 2 bases and J by 0 bases, with 17 bases between them. The CDR3 runs to 17 residues. CDR3 in DNA: TGTGCCAGCAGTTTAAGGCGGGGTCAGGGGAGCTCCTACGAGCAGTACTTC. Translating gives CASSLRRGQGSSYEQYF.

This clonotype has just a few counts. The V and J genes are TRBV4-3 and TRBJ2-2, with D tentatively TRBD2 (5 bases). The V and J ends lost 4 bases and 7 bases respectively, with 13 bases between them. Germline V gene sequence: CDR1 LGHNA, CDR2 YSLEER. The CDR3 loop spans 14 amino acids. CDR3 amino acids: CASSRTSFNGELFF. In DNA form, the CDR3 reads TGCGCCAGCAGCCGAACTAGTTTTAACGGGGAGCTGTTTTTT.

A few counts support this clonotype. V is TRBV10-3 and J is TRBJ2-1; a possible D gene is TRBD1 (7 bases). V lost 2 bases, J lost 7 bases, and 15 bases lay in between. Germline V CDR1 and CDR2: ENHRY, SYGVKD. This CDR3 contains 15 residues. The CDR3 nucleotides are TGTGCCATCAGTGAGGCGGCCAGGGGGGAAAATGAGCAGTTCTTC. Translated: CAISEAARGENEQFF.

The genes are TRBV4-3 and TRBJ2-3; D remains unclear. From germline, CDR1 is LGHNA and CDR2 YSLEER. This CDR3 comprises 16 residues. Trimming took off 2 bases at V and 0 bases at J, with 12 bases between the two ends. CDR3 protein: CASSQRAFTSTDTQYF. The DNA of the CDR3 is TGCGCCAGCAGCCAACGGGCCTTCACTAGCACAGATACGCAGTATTTT.

The DNA of the CDR3 is TGCAGTGCTAGAGATAGGGACGCCAGCTCCTACAATGAGCAGTTCTTC. This sequence encodes CSARDRDASSYNEQFF. The genes are TRBV20-1 and TRBJ2-1; D is perhaps TRBD1 or TRBD2 (5 bases each). Trimming removed 0 bases from V and 0 bases from J, with 12 bases in between. The CDR3 runs to 16 residues. The germline V gene has CDR1 DFQATT and CDR2 SNEGSKA (reference sequence).